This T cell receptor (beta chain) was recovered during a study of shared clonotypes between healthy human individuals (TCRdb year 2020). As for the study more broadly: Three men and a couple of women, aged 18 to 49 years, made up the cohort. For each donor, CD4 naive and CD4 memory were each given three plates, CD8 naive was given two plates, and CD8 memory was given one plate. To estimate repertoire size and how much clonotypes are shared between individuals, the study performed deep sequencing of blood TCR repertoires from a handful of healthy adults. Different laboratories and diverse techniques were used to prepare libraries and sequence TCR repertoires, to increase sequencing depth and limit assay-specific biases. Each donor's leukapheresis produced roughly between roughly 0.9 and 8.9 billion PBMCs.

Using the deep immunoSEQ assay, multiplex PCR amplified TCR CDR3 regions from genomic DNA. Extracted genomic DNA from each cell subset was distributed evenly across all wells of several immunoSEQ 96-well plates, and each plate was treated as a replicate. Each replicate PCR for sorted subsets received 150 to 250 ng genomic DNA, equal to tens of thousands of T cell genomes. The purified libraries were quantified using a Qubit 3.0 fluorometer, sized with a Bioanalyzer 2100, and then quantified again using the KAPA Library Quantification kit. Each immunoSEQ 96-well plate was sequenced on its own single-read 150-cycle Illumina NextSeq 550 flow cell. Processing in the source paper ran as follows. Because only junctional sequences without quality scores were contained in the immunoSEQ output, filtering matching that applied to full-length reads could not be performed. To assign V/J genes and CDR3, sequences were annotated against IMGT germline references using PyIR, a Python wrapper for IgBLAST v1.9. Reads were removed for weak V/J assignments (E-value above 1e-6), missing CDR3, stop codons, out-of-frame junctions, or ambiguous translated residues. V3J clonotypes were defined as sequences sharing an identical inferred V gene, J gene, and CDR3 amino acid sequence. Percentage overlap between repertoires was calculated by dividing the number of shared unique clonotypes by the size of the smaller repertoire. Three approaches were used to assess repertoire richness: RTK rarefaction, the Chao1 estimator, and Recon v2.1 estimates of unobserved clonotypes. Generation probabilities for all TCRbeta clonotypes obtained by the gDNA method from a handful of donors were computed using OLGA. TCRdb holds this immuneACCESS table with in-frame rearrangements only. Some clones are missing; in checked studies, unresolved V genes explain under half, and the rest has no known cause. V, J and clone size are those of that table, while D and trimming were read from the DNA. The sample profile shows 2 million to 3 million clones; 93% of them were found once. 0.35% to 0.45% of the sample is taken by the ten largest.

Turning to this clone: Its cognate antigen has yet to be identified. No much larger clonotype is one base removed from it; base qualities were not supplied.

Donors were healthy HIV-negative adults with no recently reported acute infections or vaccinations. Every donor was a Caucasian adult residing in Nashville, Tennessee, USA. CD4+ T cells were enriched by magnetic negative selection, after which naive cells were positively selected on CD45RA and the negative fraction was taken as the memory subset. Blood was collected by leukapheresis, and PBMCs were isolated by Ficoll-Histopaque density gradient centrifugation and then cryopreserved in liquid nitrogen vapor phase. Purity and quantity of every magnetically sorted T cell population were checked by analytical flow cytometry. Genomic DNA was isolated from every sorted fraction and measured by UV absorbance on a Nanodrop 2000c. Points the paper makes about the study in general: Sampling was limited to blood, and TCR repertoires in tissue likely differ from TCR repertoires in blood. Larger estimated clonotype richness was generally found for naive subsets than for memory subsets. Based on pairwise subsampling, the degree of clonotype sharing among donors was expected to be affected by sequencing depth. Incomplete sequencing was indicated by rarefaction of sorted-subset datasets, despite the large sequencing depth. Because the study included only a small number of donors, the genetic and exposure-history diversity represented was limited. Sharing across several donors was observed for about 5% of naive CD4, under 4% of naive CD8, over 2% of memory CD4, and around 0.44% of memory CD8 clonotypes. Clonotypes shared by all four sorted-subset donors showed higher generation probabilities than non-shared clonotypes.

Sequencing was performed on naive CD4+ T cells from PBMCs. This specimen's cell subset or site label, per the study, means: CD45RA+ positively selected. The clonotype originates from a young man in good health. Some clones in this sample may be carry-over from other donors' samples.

The CDR3 protein sequence reads: CASGLAGGISYEQYF. The nucleotide sequence is given as TGCGCCAGCGGGTTAGCGGGAGGGATCTCCTACGAGCAGTACTTC. The receptor chain draws on TRBV5-1 and TRBJ2-7, with 11 bases in between that match TRBD2. Here V drops 7 bases and J drops 0 bases, and the junction holds 6 bases not matched to any gene. The CDR3 holds 15 amino acids from the cysteine to the phenylalanine. Only CDR3 DNA is held: 45 bases, read in frame from base 1. The germline V gene gives CDR1 as SGHRS and CDR2 as YFSETQ.